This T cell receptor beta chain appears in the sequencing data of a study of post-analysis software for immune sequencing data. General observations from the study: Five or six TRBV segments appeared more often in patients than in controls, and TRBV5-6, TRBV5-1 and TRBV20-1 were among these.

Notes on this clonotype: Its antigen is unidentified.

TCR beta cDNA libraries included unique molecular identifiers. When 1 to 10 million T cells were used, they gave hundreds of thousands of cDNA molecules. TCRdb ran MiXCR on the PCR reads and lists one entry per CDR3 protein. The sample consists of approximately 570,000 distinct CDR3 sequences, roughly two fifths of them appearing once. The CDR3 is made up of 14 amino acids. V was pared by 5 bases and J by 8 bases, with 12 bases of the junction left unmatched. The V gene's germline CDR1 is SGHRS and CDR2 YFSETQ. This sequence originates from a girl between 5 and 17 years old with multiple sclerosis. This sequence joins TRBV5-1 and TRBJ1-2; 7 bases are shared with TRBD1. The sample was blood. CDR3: CASSSGTEVGGYTF. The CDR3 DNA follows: TGCGCCAGCAGTTCCGGGACAGAGGTGGGAGGCTACACCTTC.